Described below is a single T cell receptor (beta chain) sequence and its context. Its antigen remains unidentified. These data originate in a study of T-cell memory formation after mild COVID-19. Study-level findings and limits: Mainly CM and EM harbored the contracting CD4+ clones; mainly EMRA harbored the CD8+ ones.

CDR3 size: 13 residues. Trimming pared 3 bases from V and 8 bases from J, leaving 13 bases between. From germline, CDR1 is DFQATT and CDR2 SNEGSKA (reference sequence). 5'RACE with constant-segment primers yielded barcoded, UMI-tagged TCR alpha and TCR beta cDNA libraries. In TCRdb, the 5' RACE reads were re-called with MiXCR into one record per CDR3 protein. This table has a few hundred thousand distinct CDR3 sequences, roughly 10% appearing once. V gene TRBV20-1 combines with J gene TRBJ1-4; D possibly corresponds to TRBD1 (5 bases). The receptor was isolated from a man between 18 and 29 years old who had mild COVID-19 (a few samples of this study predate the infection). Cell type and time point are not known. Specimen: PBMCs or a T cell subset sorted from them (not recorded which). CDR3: CSASRGTGEKLFF. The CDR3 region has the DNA TGCAGTGCTAGTCGGGGGACTGGCGAAAAACTGTTTTTT.